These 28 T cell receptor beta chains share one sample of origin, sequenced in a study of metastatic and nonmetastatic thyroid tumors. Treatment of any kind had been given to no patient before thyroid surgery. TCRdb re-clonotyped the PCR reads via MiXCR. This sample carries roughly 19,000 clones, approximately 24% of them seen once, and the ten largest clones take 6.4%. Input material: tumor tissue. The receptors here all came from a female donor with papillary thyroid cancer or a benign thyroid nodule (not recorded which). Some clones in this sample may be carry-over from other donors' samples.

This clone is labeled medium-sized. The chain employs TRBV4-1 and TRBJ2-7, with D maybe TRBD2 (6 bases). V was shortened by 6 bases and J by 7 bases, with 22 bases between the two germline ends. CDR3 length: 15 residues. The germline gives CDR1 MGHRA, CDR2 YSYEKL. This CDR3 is CASRPRREVAGEQYF. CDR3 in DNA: TGCGCCAGCAGGCCCCGGAGGGAAGTCGCGGGTGAGCAGTACTTC.

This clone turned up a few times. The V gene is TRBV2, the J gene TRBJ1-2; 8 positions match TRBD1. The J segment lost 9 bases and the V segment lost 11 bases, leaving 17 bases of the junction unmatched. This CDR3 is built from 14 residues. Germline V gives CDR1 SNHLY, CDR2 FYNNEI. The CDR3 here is CASFRPGGSLSYTF. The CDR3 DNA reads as TGTGCCTCCTTCCGGCCAGGGGGCTCTTTGAGCTACACCTTC.

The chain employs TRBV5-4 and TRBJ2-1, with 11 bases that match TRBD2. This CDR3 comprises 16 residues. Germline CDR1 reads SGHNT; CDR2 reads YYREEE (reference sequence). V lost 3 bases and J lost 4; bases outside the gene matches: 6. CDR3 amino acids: CASSSLAGERYNEQFF. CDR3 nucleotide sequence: TGTGCCAGCAGCTCACTAGCGGGGGAGAGGTACAATGAGCAGTTCTTC.

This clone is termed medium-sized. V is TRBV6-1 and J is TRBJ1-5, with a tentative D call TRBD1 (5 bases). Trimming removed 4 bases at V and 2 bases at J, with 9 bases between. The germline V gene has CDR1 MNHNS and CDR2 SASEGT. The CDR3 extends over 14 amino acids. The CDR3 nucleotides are TGTGCCAGCAGTGCAGTACAGGGCAATCAGCCCCAGCATTTT. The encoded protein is CASSAVQGNQPQHF.

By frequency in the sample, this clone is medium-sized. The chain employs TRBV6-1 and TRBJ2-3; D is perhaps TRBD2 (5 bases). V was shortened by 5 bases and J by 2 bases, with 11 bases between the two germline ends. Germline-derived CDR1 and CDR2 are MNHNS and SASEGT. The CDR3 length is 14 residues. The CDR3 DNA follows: TGTGCCAGCAGTTTGCAGCGGACCACAGATACGCAGTATTTT. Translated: CASSLQRTTDTQYF.

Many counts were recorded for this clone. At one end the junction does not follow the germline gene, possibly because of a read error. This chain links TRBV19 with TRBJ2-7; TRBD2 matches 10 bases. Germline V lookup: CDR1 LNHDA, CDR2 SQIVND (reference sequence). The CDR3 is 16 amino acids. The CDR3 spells CASSQHIAGGSYERYF. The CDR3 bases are TGTGCCAGTAGCCAACATATAGCGGGAGGCTCATACGAGCGGTACTTC.

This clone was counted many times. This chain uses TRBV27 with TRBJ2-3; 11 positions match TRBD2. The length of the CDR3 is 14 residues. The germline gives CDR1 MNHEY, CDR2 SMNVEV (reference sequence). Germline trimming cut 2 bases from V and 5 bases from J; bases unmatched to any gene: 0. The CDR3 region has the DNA TGTGCCAGCAGTTTAACTAGCGGGAGAGATACGCAGTATTTT. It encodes CASSLTSGRDTQYF.

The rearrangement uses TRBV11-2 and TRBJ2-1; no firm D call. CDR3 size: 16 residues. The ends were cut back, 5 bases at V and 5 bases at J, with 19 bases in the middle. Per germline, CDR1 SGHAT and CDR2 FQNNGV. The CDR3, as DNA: TGTGCCAGCAGCCTCCAGTCTCAAGTGGGGAACAATGAGCAGTTCTTC. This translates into CASSLQSQVGNNEQFF.

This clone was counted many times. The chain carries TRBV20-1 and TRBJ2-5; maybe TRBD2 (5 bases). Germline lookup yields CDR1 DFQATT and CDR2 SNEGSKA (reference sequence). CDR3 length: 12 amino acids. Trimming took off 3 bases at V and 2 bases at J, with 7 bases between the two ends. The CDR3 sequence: CSASRDQETQYF. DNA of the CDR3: TGCAGTGCTAGTCGGGATCAAGAGACCCAGTACTTC.

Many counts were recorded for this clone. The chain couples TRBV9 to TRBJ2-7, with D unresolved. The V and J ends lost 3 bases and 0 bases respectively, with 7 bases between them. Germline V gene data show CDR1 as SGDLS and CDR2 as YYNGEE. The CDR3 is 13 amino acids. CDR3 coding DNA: TGTGCCAGCAGCGAGGCACACTCCTACGAGCAGTACTTC. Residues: CASSEAHSYEQYF.

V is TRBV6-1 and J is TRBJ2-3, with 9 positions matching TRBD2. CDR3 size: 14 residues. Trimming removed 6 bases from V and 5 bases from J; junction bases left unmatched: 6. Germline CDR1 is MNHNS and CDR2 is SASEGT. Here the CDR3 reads CASRGGGAIDTQYF. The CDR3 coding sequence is TGTGCCAGCAGAGGCGGGGGGGCTATAGATACGCAGTATTTT.

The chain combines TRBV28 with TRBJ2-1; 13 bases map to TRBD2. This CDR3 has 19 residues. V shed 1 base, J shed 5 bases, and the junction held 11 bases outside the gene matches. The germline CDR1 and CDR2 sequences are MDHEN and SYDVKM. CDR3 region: CASSLFWTSGSRRHNEQFF. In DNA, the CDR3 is TGTGCCAGCAGTTTATTTTGGACTAGCGGGAGTAGACGGCACAATGAGCAGTTCTTC.

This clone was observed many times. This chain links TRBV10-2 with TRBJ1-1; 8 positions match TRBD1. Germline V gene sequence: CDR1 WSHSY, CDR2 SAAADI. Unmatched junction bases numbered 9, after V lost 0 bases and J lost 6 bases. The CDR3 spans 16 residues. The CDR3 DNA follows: TGCGCCAGCAGTGAGTCTTCACGACAGGGGCTTCCTGAAGCTTTCTTT. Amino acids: CASSESSRQGLPEAFF.

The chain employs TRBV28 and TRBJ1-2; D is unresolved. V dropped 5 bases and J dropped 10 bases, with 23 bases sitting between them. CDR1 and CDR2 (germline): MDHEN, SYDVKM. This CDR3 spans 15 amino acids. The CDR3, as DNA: TGTGCCAGCAGTCTGAGATCAGCCCCCCGGGATGTCTACACCTTC. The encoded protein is CASSLRSAPRDVYTF.

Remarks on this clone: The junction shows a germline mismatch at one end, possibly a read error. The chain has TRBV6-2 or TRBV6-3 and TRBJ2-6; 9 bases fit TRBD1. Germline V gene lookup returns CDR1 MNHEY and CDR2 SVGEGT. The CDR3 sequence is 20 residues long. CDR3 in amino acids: CATRLGDRVLSSSGANVLTF. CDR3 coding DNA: TGTGCCACACGCCTCGGGGACAGGGTGCTGTCGAGCTCTGGGGCCAACGTCCTTACTTTC.

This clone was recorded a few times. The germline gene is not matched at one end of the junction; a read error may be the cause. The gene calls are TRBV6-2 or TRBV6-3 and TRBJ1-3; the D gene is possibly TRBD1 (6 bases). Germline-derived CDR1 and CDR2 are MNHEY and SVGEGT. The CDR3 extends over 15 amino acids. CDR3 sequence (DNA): TGTGCCAGCGGCAACTTTTGGACAGCTGGTAACACCATATATTTT. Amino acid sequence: CASGNFWTAGNTIYF.

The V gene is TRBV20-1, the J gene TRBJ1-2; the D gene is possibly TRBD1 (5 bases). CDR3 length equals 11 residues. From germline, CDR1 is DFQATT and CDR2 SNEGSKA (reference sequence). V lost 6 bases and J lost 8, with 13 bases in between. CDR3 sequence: CSAEQGKGYTF. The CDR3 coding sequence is TGCAGTGCGGAGCAGGGAAAGGGCTACACCTTC.

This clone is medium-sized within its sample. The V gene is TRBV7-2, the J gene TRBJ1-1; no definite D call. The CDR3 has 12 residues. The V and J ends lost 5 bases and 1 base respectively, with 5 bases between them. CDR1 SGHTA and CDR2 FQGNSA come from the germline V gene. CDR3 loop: CASSVRNTEAFF. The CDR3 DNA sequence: TGTGCCAGCAGCGTCCGGAACACTGAAGCTTTCTTT.

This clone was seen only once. The CDR3 sequence is CASSQATSGNYEQYF. The CDR3 coding sequence is TGCGCCAGCAGCCAAGCTACTAGCGGGAACTACGAGCAGTACTTC. The gene calls are TRBV4-1 and TRBJ2-7; 10 bases line up with TRBD2. The V and J ends lost 1 base and 3 bases, in that order; junction bases with no gene match: 3. Germline CDR1 and CDR2: MGHRA and YSYEKL. The CDR3 runs to 15 residues.

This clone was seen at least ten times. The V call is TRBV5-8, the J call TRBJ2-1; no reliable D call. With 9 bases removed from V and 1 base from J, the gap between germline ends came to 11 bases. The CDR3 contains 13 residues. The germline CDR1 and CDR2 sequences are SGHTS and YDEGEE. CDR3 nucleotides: TGTGCCACCGACGACAATTCCTACAATGAGCAGTTCTTC. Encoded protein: CATDDNSYNEQFF.

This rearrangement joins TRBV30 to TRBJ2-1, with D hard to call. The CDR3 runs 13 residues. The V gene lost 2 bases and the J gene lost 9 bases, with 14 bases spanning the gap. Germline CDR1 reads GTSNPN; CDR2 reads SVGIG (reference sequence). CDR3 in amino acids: CAWSSTPDSEQFF. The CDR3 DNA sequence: TGTGCCTGGAGTTCTACCCCAGATAGTGAGCAGTTCTTC.

The CDR3 coding sequence is TGTGCCAGCAGCAGGGACAGGCCTAATGAAAAACTGTTTTTT. It yields the protein CASSRDRPNEKLFF. The chain has TRBV6-1 and TRBJ1-4, with 8 nucleotides matching TRBD1. After removal of 6 bases from V and 3 bases from J, the junction contained 3 bases not matched to a gene. The CDR3 spans 14 residues. Germline lookup yields CDR1 MNHNS and CDR2 SASEGT.

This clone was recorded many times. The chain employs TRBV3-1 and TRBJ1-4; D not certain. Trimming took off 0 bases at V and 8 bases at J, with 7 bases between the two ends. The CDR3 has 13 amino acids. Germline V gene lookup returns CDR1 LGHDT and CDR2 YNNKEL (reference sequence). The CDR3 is CASSQDMTEKLFF. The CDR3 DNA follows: TGTGCCAGCAGCCAAGACATGACAGAAAAACTGTTTTTT.

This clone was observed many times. The CDR3 reads CASSLKGSDEQFF. In nucleotides, the CDR3 is TGTGCCAGCAGCTTAAAGGGGAGTGATGAGCAGTTCTTC. The chain employs TRBV7-6 and TRBJ2-1; the D call may be TRBD1 or TRBD2 (5 bases each). Looked up from germline, CDR1 is SGHVS and CDR2 is FNYEAQ. V shed 2 bases and J shed 8 bases, with 10 bases lying between them. The CDR3 is made up of 13 amino acids.

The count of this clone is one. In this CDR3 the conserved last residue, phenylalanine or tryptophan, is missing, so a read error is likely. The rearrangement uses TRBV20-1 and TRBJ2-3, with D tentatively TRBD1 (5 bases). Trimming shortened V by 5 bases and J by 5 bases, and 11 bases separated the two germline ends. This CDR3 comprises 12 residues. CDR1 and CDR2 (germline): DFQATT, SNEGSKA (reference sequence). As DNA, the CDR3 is TGCAGTGCTGCAGGGTGGATAGATACGCAGTATCTT. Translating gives CSAAGWIDTQYL.

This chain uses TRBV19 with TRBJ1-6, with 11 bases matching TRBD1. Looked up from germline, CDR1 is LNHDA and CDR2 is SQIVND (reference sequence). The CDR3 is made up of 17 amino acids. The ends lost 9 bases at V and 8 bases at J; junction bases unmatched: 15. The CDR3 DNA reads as TGTGCCAGCTACGAACCGGGACAGGGGGGGGTTTATTCACCCCTCCACTTT. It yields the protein CASYEPGQGGVYSPLHF.

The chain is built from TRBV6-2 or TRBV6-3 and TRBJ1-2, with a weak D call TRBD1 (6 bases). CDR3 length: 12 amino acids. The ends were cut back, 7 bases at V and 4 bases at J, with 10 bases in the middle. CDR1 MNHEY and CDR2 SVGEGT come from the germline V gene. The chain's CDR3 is CASMAGVYGYTF. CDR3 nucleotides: TGTGCCAGCATGGCAGGGGTCTATGGCTACACCTTC.

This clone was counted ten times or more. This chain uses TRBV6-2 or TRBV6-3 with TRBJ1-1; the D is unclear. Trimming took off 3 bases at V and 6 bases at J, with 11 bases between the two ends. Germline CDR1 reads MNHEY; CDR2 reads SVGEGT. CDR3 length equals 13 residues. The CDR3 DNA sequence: TGTGCCAGCAGTTATGCACGATTGGCTGAAGCTTTCTTT. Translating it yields CASSYARLAEAFF.